The 8 T cell receptor beta chains presented below share a single source sample, sequenced in a study of Ad26.COV2.S vaccination and SARS-CoV-2 variants. Only in-frame clones appear in the TCRdb table, and some are missing; sequencing was by immunoSEQ multiplex PCR. The sample contains hundreds of thousands of clones, around 92% of which appear only once. Treatment defined: 15 to 20 received Ad26.COV2.S at low or high dose, single or two shots; five or six received placebo; per-sample allocation not given. Samples were taken on day 63 after the first vaccine or placebo injection. This material consisted of peripheral blood, taken in a trial of Ad26.COV2.S vaccine versus placebo. These receptors were collected from a person between 18 and 60 years old who received the Ad26.COV2.S COVID-19 vaccine or a placebo.

The V gene is TRBV30, the J gene TRBJ2-7, with D perhaps TRBD1 (5 bases). The germline CDR1 and CDR2 sequences are GTSNPN and SVGIG (reference sequence). CDR3 length equals 14 residues. V lost 2 bases and J lost 11, with 22 bases in between. As DNA, the CDR3 is TGTGCCTGGAGTCCAGCCCCTGTTGGCAGGGTAAAGTACTTC. This translates into CAWSPAPVGRVKYF. The complete variable domain, with remaining parts taken from reference TRBV30 and TRBJ2-7, reads SQTIHQWPATLVQPVGSPLSLECTVEGTSNPNLYWYRQAAGRGLQLLFYSVGIGQISSEVPQNLSASRPQDRQFILSSKKLLLSDSGFYLCAWSPAPVGRVKYFGPGTRLTVT.

The chain joins TRBV11-3 to TRBJ2-2; D is possibly TRBD2 (7 bases). Between the trimmed V and J ends, which lost 5 bases and 6 bases, there was a span of 13 bases. CDR3 length equals 14 residues. Germline V lookup: CDR1 SGHNT, CDR2 YENEEA. In DNA form, the CDR3 reads TGTGCCAGCAGCCCTCGGGGGGCCGCCGGGGAGCTGTTTTTT. Its protein product is CASSPRGAAGELFF.

Here the CDR3 DNA reads TGTGCCAGCAGTGTTTGGAGCACAGATACGCAGTATTTT. This gives the protein CASSVWSTDTQYF. The chain couples TRBV2 to TRBJ2-3; the D is unclear. This CDR3 has 13 amino acids. V was shortened by 4 bases and J by 0 bases, with 5 bases between the two germline ends. In germline, CDR1 is SNHLY, CDR2 FYNNEI.

This clone was recorded only once. The gene calls are TRBV7-9 and TRBJ2-3; a possible D gene is TRBD2 (6 bases). This CDR3 has 14 residues. In germline, CDR1 is SEHNR, CDR2 FQNEAQ (reference sequence). V was pared by 1 base and J by 2 bases, with 7 bases between. DNA of the CDR3: TGTGCCAGCAGCTTAGAGGACTACACAGATACGCAGTATTTT. Amino acids: CASSLEDYTDTQYF.

This chain connects TRBV19 to TRBJ2-1; perhaps TRBD1 as D (6 bases). V was shortened by 5 bases and J by 5 bases, with 19 bases between the two germline ends. Germline V gene data show CDR1 as LNHDA and CDR2 as SQIVND (reference sequence). The CDR3 covers 16 residues. Written as DNA, the CDR3 is TGTGCCAGTAGTGCCCAACAGGGCAGCCAGGACAATGAGCAGTTCTTC. It translates to CASSAQQGSQDNEQFF.

The chain uses TRBV10-1 and TRBJ2-1, with D tentatively TRBD2 (5 bases). Germline V gene data show CDR1 as WNHNN and CDR2 as SYGVQD (reference sequence). This CDR3 is built from 15 residues. V shed 3 bases and J shed 5 bases, with 14 bases lying between them. The CDR3 reads CASSDVRSGDNEQFF. CDR3 nucleotide sequence: TGCGCCAGCAGTGACGTCCGGTCCGGGGACAATGAGCAGTTCTTC.

The chain joins TRBV7-9 to TRBJ2-1; D perhaps matches TRBD2 (6 bases). V shed 7 bases and J shed 7 bases, with 23 bases lying between them. CDR3 length equals 16 residues. The germline gives CDR1 SEHNR, CDR2 FQNEAQ (reference sequence). The CDR3 region is CASTNALGLASNEQFF. CDR3 coding DNA: TGTGCCAGCACCAACGCCTTGGGGCTAGCGAGTAATGAGCAGTTCTTC.

The gene calls are TRBV12-1 and TRBJ2-2; no check of the table's D call, TRBD2, against the DNA was made. TRBV12-1 is shown as a pseudogene. CDR3 size: 13 residues. CDR3 residues: CASSVYNTGELFF. Here the CDR3 DNA reads TGTGCCAGCAGCGTCTATAACACCGGGGAGCTGTTTTTT.